The 12 T cell receptor beta chains listed next were all sequenced from one sample in a study of blood T cell repertoires in COVID-19. Repertoires were generated with immunoSEQ multiplex PCR, while TCRdb's copy carries only in-frame clones and drops some. The data contain hundreds of thousands of clones, 75% to 90% of them singletons. The sequencing sample was made of peripheral blood. These TCRs come from a woman aged 40 to 50 who had recovered from COVID-19.

This sequence joins TRBV9 and TRBJ2-2, with a weak D call TRBD2 (5 bases). In germline, CDR1 is SGDLS, CDR2 YYNGEE. V lost 1 base and J 2 bases, leaving 6 bases between the germline ends. The CDR3 sequence is 14 residues long. CDR3 nucleotide sequence: TGTGCCAGCAGCGTAAGACTAAACACCGGGGAGCTGTTTTTT. It is translated as CASSVRLNTGELFF. Combining the CDR3 with reference TRBV9 and TRBJ2-2 gives the whole variable domain DSGVTQTPKHLITATGQRVTLRCSPRSGDLSVYWYQQSLDQGLQFLIQYYNGEERAKGNILERFSAQQFPDLHSELNLSSLELGDSALYFCASSVRLNTGELFFGEGSRLTVL.

The chain uses TRBV13 and TRBJ2-7; TRBD2 might be the D (6 bases). The CDR3 is 15 amino acids. From germline, CDR1 is PRHDT and CDR2 FYEKMQ (reference sequence). V was cut by 5 bases and J by 2 bases, with 16 bases left in between. The CDR3 bases are TGTGCCAGCAGCCACGACACGTGGGGGGCCTACGAGCAGTACTTC. This gives the protein CASSHDTWGAYEQYF.

The CDR3 spells CASSSDSAPLVEQYF. The CDR3 DNA reads TGTGCCAGCAGCTCAGACAGCGCCCCTCTAGTTGAGCAGTACTTC. This chain connects TRBV2 to TRBJ2-7; perhaps TRBD1 as D (5 bases). Germline V gene sequence: CDR1 SNHLY, CDR2 FYNNEI. CDR3 length: 15 amino acids. Trimming removed 6 bases at V and 7 bases at J, with 22 bases between.

This clone has just one count. The chain employs TRBV6-2 or TRBV6-3 and TRBJ1-2; D unclear. Trimming pared 2 bases from V and 0 bases from J, leaving 7 bases between. In germline, CDR1 is MNHEY, CDR2 SVGEGT. This CDR3 is 14 amino acids long. Here the CDR3 reads CASSYISPNYGYTF. CDR3 sequence (DNA): TGTGCCAGCAGTTACATAAGCCCTAACTATGGCTACACCTTC.

J is TRBJ1-3 and V is TRBV7-9, with TRBD1 identical over 11 bases. The CDR3 consists of 15 residues. Germline V gene sequence: CDR1 SEHNR, CDR2 FQNEAQ (reference sequence). J was trimmed by 8 bases and V by 4 bases; bases with no gene match: 7. The CDR3 here is CASSSWDRGTHTIYF. DNA of the CDR3: TGTGCCAGCAGCTCCTGGGACAGGGGGACGCACACCATATATTTT.

The chain employs TRBV5-4 and TRBJ1-1; TRBD1 aligns across 9 bases. This CDR3 region has 14 residues. V shed 4 bases, J shed 5 bases, and the junction held 6 bases outside the gene matches. Germline assignment: CDR1 SGHNT and CDR2 YYREEE (reference sequence). The CDR3 DNA reads TGTGCCAGCAGCCCCCGGACAGGGGAGACTGAAGCTTTCTTT. Encoded protein: CASSPRTGETEAFF.

The chain combines TRBV3-1 (or the pseudogene TRBV3-2) with TRBJ1-3, with 8 bases aligning to TRBD1. The germline CDR1 and CDR2 sequences are LGHDT and YNNKEL (reference sequence). V lost 0 bases to trimming and J lost 0 bases; unmatched junction nucleotides: 4. This CDR3 has 17 amino acids. The CDR3 is CASSQEYRGSSGNTIYF. The CDR3 DNA is TGTGCCAGCAGCCAAGAATACAGGGGGAGCTCTGGAAACACCATATATTTT.

The rearrangement uses TRBV10-3 and TRBJ1-1, with D possibly being TRBD1 (6 bases). Germline V CDR1 and CDR2: ENHRY, SYGVKD. V was cut by 1 base and J by 2 bases, with 23 bases left in between. The length of the CDR3 is 19 residues. The DNA for the CDR3 is TGTGCCATCAGTGAGTTTGGGAGGGCAGGGGAGGATCGAAACACTGAAGCTTTCTTT. Translation: CAISEFGRAGEDRNTEAFF.

This clone appeared a single time. The genes are TRBV27 and TRBJ2-5; tentative D call: TRBD2 (6 bases). Germline CDR1 and CDR2: MNHEY and SMNVEV (reference sequence). Trimming cost V 4 bases and J 5 bases, with 17 bases left between them. The CDR3 runs 15 residues. The CDR3 region is CASSSYPGVRETQYF. DNA for the CDR3: TGTGCCAGCAGTTCCTACCCGGGGGTGAGGGAGACCCAGTACTTC.

This sequence joins TRBV19 and TRBJ2-5; no clear D gene. This CDR3 spans 13 amino acids. Trimming pared 2 bases from V and 2 bases from J, leaving 6 bases between. Germline CDR1 LNHDA, CDR2 SQIVND (reference sequence). For the CDR3, the DNA is TGTGCCAGTAGTATAAACTTACAAGAGACCCAGTACTTC. This codes for CASSINLQETQYF. Supplemented by reference TRBV19 and TRBJ2-5, the full variable domain reads DGGITQSPKYLFRKEGQNVTLSCEQNLNHDAMYWYRQDPGQGLRLIYYSQIVNDFQKGDIAEGYSVSREKKESFPLTVTSAQKNPTAFYLCASSINLQETQYFGPGTRLLVL.

The chain carries TRBV5-1 and TRBJ2-1; 8 nucleotides align to TRBD1. The CDR3 length is 15 residues. J gave up 10 bases and V 0 bases, and 9 bases lay outside the gene matches. CDR1 and CDR2 (germline): SGHRS, YFSETQ. CDR3 sequence (DNA): TGCGCCAGCAGCTTGGGACAGGGGCGCAGCGGGGAGCAGTTCTTC. Amino acid sequence: CASSLGQGRSGEQFF.

This rearrangement joins TRBV9 to TRBJ1-5, with TRBD1 identical over 8 bases. CDR1 and CDR2 (germline): SGDLS, YYNGEE. The J segment lost 4 bases and the V segment lost 3 bases, leaving 3 bases of the junction unmatched. The CDR3 loop spans 14 amino acids. The CDR3 nucleotides read TGTGCCAGCAGCGGAGGACAGGGAAATCAGCCCCAGCATTTT. Protein sequence: CASSGGQGNQPQHF. Using reference TRBV9 and TRBJ1-5 for the parts outside the CDR3, the full variable domain is DSGVTQTPKHLITATGQRVTLRCSPRSGDLSVYWYQQSLDQGLQFLIQYYNGEERAKGNILERFSAQQFPDLHSELNLSSLELGDSALYFCASSGGQGNQPQHFGDGTRLSIL.